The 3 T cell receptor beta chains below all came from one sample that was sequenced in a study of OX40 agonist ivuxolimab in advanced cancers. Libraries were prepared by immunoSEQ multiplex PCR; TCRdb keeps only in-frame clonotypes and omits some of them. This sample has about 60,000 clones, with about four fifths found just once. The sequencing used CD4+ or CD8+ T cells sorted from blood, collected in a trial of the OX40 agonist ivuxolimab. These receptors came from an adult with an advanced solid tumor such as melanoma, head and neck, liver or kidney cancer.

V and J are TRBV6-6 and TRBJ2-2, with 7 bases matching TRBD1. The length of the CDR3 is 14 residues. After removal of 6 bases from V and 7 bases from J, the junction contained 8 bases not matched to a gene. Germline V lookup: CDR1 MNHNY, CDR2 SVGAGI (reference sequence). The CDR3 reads CASRETGVGGELFF. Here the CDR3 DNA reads TGTGCCAGCAGGGAAACAGGGGTCGGCGGGGAGCTGTTTTTT.

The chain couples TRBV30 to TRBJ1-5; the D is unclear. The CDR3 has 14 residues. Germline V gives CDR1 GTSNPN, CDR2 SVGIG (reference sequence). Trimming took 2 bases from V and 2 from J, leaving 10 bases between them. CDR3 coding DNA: TGTGCCTGGAGTAAACTAGAGGGCAATCAGCCCCAGCATTTT. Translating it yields CAWSKLEGNQPQHF.

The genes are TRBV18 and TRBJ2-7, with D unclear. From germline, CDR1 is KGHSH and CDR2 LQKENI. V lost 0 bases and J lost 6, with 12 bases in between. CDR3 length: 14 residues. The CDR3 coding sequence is TGTGCCAGCTCACCACCCGGAGAGCTCGCCGAGCAGTACTTC. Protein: CASSPPGELAEQYF.